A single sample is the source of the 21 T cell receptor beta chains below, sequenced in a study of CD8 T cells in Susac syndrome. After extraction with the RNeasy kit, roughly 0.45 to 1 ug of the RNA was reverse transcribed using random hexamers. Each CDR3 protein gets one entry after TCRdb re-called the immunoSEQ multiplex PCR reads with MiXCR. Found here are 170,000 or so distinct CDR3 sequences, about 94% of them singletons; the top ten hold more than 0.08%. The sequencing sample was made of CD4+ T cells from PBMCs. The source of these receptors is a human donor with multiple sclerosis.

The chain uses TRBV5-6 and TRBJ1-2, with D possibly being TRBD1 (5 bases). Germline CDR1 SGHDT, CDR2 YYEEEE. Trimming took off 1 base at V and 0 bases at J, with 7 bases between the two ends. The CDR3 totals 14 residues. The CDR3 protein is CASSLRGPNYGYTF. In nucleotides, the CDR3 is TGTGCCAGCAGCTTGCGGGGACCTAACTATGGCTACACCTTC.

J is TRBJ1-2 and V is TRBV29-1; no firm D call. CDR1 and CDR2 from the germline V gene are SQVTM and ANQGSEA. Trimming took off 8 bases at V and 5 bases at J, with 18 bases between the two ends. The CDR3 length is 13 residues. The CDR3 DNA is TGCAGCACTGGATACGGGGAACCGTATGGCTACACCTTC. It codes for CSTGYGEPYGYTF.

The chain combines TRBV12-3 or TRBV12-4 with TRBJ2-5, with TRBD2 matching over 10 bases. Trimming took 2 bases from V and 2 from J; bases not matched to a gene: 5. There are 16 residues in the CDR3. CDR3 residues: CASSLTSGGGQETQYF. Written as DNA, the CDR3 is TGTGCCAGCAGTTTAACGAGCGGGGGGGGACAAGAGACCCAGTACTTC.

The CDR3 here is CASSLAIGNSPLHF. DNA of the CDR3: TGCGCCAGCAGCTTGGCTATCGGGAATTCACCCCTCCACTTT. The chain is built from TRBV5-1 and TRBJ1-6; D not certain. V was cut by 0 bases and J by 7 bases, with 8 bases left in between. CDR3 size: 14 residues. Per germline, CDR1 SGHRS and CDR2 YFSETQ.

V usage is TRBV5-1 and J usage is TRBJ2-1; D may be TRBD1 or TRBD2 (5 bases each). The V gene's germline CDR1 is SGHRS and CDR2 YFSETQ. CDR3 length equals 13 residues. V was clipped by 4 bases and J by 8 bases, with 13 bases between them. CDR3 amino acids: CASSPGHADEQFF. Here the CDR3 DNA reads TGCGCCAGCAGCCCGGGGCATGCGGATGAGCAGTTCTTC.

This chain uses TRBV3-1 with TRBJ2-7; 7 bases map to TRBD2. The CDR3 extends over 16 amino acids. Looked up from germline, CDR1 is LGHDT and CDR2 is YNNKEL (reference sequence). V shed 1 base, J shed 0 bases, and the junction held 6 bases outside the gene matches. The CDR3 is CASSQGPGGNSYEQYF. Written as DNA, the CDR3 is TGTGCCAGCAGCCAAGGGCCGGGAGGCAACTCCTACGAGCAGTACTTC.

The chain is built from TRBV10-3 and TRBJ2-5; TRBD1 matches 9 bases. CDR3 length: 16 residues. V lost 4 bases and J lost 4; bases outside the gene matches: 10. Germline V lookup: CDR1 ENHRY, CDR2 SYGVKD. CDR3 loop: CAISVSFGQGLETQYF. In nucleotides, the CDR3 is TGTGCCATCAGTGTTTCATTTGGACAGGGGCTAGAGACCCAGTACTTC.

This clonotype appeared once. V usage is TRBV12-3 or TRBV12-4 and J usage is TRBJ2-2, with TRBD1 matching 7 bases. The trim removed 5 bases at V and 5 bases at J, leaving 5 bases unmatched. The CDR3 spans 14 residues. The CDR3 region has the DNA TGTGCCAGCAGTAGACAGGGATGGACCGGGGAGCTGTTTTTT. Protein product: CASSRQGWTGELFF.

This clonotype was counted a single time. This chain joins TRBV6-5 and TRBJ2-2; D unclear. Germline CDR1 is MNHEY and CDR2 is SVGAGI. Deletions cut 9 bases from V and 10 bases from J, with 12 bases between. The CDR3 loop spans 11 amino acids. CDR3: CASKTHLELFF. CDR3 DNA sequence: TGTGCCAGTAAAACCCACTTGGAGCTGTTTTTT.

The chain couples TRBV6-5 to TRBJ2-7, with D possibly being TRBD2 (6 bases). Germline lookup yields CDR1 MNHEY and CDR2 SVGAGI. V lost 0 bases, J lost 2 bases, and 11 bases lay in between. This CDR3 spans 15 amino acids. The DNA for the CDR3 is TGTGCCAGCAGTTACTCAGGTGGGGAGGCCTACGAGCAGTACTTC. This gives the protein CASSYSGGEAYEQYF.

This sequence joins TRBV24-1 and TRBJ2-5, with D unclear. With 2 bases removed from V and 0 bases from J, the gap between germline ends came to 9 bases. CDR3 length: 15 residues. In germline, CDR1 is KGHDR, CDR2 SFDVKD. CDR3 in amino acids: CATSDSTDYQETQYF. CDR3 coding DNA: TGTGCCACCAGTGATTCGACTGACTACCAAGAGACCCAGTACTTC.

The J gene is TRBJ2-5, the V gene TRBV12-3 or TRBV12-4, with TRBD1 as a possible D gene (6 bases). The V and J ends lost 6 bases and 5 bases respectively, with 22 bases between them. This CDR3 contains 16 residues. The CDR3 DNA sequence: TGTGCCAGCAGCAAAGCTTTTCAGGGGCAGGGGGAGACCCAGTACTTC. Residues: CASSKAFQGQGETQYF.

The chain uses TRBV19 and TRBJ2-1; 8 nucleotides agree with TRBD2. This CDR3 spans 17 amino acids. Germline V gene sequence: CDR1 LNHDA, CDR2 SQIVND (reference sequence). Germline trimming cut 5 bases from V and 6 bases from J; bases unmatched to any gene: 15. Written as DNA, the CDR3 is TGTGCCAGTAGTCCGCTAGCGGGTGGGACCCTTGGCAATGAGCAGTTCTTC. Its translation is CASSPLAGGTLGNEQFF.

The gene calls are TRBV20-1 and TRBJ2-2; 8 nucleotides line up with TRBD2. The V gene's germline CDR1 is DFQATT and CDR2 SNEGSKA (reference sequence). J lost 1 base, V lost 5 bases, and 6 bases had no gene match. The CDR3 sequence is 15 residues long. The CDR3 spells CSALIAGLNTGELFF. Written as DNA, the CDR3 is TGCAGTGCTCTCATAGCGGGATTGAACACCGGGGAGCTGTTTTTT.

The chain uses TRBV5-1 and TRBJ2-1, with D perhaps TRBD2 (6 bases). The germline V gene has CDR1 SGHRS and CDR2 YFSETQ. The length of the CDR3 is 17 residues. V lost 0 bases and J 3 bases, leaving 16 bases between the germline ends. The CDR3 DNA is TGCGCCAGCAGCTTGGCCCCTATTGGCGGGGTCTACAATGAGCAGTTCTTC. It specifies CASSLAPIGGVYNEQFF. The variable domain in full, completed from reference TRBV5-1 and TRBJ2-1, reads KAGVTQTPRYLIKTRGQQVTLSCSPISGHRSVSWYQQTPGQGLQFLFEYFSETQRNKGNFPGRFSGRQFSNSRSEMNVSTLELGDSALYLCASSLAPIGGVYNEQFFGPGTRLTVL.

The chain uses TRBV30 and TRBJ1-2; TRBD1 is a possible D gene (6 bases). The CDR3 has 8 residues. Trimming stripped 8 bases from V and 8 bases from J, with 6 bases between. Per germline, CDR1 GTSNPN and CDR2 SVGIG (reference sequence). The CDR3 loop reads CAGGGYTF. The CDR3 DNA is TGTGCCGGGGGCGGCTACACCTTC. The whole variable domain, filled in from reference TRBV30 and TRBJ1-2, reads SQTIHQWPATLVQPVGSPLSLECTVEGTSNPNLYWYRQAAGRGLQLLFYSVGIGQISSEVPQNLSASRPQDRQFILSSKKLLLSDSGFYLCAGGGYTFGSGTRLTVV.

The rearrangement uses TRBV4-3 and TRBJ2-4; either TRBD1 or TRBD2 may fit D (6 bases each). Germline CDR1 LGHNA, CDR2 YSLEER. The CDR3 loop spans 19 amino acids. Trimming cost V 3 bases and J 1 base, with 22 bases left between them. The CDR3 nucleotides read TGCGCCAGCAGCCACCTATTCGGACCAGGGGAGGCGGCCAAAAACATTCAGTACTTC. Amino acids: CASSHLFGPGEAAKNIQYF.

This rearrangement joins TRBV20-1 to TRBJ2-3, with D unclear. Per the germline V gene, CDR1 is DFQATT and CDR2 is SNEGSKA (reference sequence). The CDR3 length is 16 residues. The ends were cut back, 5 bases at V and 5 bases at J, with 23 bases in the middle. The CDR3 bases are TGCAGTGCTTTCTCCCTTTTTTGGGGTGCCAAAGATACGCAGTATTTT. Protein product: CSAFSLFWGAKDTQYF.

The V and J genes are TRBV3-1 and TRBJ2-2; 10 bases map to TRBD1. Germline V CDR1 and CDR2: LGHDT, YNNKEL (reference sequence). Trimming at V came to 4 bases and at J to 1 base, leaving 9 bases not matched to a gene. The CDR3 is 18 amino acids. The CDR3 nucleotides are TGTGCCAGCAGCCCTATGTTGGGACAGGGGAGGAACACCGGGGAGCTGTTTTTT. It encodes CASSPMLGQGRNTGELFF.

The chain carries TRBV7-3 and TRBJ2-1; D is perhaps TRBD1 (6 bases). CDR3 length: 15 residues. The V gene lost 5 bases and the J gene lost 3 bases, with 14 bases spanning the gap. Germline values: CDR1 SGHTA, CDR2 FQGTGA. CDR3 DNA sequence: TGTGCCAGCAGCCCCAACAGGGTTAACTACAATGAGCAGTTCTTC. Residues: CASSPNRVNYNEQFF.

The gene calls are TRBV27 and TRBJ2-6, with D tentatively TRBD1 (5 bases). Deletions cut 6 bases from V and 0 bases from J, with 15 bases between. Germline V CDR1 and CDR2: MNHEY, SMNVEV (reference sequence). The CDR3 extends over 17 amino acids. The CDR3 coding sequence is TGTGCCAGCAGAACGACCCCGACAGCCTCTGGGGCCAACGTCCTGACTTTC. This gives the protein CASRTTPTASGANVLTF.